This T cell receptor (beta chain) is drawn from a study of cytomegalovirus exposure and HLA in healthy donors. Study conclusions and caveats: An apparent linkage of common viral pathogens to several of the most significant clusters emerged in a later analysis.

PCR used 60 Vbeta primers and 13 Jbeta primers. Method: immunoSEQ multiplex PCR; TCRdb's copy keeps in-frame clones and lacks some. The sample includes some 89,000 clones, 80% to 90% of them seen just once. To note about this clone: Its antigen is currently unknown.

Material: PBMCs. The source is a woman under 40 in good health and CMV-seronegative.

The CDR3 nucleotides read TGTGCCAGTAGTCCAACCCGACCGGGACAGCTAGGAGGAAAACTGTTTTTT. Protein product: CASSPTRPGQLGGKLFF. This chain joins TRBV19 and TRBJ1-4; 7 nucleotides align to TRBD1. This CDR3 is 17 amino acids long. CDR1 and CDR2 from the germline V gene are LNHDA and SQIVND (reference sequence). With V trimmed by 5 bases and J by 10 bases, 19 bases remained unmatched.